The rows below give T cell receptor beta chains drawn from one sample of a study of blood T cell repertoires in COVID-19. Using immunoSEQ multiplex PCR, the repertoire was profiled, and TCRdb retains in-frame clones only, with some absent. Of about 250,000 clones listed, about four fifths were seen once; the top ten hold 1.5%. The specimen sequenced was peripheral blood. All receptors come from a woman between 40 and 50 years old who had recovered from COVID-19. CDR3s leave out the opening cysteine and the closing phenylalanine or tryptophan.

V: TRBV11-2
J: TRBJ2-7
CDR3: ASSVGTGAYEQY

V: TRBV6-5
J: TRBJ1-4
CDR3: ASSYGLGQGHEKLF

V: TRBV5-6
J: TRBJ1-6
CDR3: ASSLLQLNSPLH

V: TRBV4-2
J: TRBJ1-1
CDR3: ASSPGGGALTEAF

V: TRBV27
J: TRBJ1-1
CDR3: ASSFTKNTEAF

V: TRBV2
J: TRBJ1-2
CDR3: ASSEQGSYGYT

V: TRBV6-6
J: TRBJ2-3
CDR3: ASSRQGGTDTQY

V: TRBV5-1
J: TRBJ1-1
CDR3: ASSLGQENTEAF

V: TRBV7-9
J: TRBJ2-2
CDR3: ASAQGSLNTGELF

V: TRBV5-4
J: TRBJ2-3
CDR3: ASSLDRTDTQY

V: TRBV7-8
J: TRBJ2-3
CDR3: ASSSREYTDTQY

V: TRBV15
J: TRBJ1-4
CDR3: ATSEGGGEKLF

V: TRBV10-3
J: TRBJ2-5
CDR3: AISESLGQVGSSETQY

V: TRBV7-9
J: TRBJ2-7
CDR3: ASSLDAGEQY

V: TRBV6-5
J: TRBJ1-1
CDR3: ASSSRGGNTEAF

V: TRBV18
J: TRBJ1-1
CDR3: ASRLGRGRETEAF

V: TRBV7-9
J: TRBJ1-1
CDR3: ASSRQGENTEAF

V: TRBV30
J: TRBJ2-3
CDR3: AWTPYRGRVTDTQY

V: TRBV5-6
J: TRBJ2-6
CDR3: ASSLGSSGANVLT

V: TRBV15
J: TRBJ1-1
CDR3: ATSRVEANTEAF

V: TRBV7-9
J: TRBJ2-5
CDR3: ASSLSETQY

V: TRBV19
J: TRBJ2-3
CDR3: ASSIQLSTDTQY

V: TRBV10-2
J: TRBJ2-1
CDR3: ASAVTSYNEQF

V: TRBV10-2
J: TRBJ1-4
CDR3: ASTEKSAGANEKLF

V: TRBV6-5
J: TRBJ2-5
CDR3: ASRPGLRETQY

V: TRBV3-1/TRBV3-2
J: TRBJ1-6
CDR3: ASEDRASRSPLH